These 23 T cell receptor beta chains were all obtained from the same sample, sequenced in a study of a mutant IDH1 vaccine in newly diagnosed glioma (dated by TCRdb to about 2021). The sample's time point label is to be understood as: baseline, week 1 (first vaccination visit). The sample's treatment or condition label is to be understood as: pre-vaccination baseline after standard-of-care therapy. Library creation used the immunoSEQ multiplex PCR assay. The table comes from immuneACCESS by way of TCRdb, which keeps in-frame sequences with V and J called. Part of the clones is missing from these tables; in studies checked, under half for an unresolved V gene and the rest for unknown reasons. This sample comprises over 75,000 clones, roughly 90% of them detected only once. 0.5% to 0.6% of the sample comes from the top ten. Sequenced material: PBMCs, taken from a glioma patient treated with radiotherapy, temozolomide or both. The source is a woman aged 45-60 years with glioma.

J is TRBJ2-7 and V is TRBV5-4; either TRBD1 or TRBD2 may fit D (5 bases each). Germline CDR1 and CDR2: SGHNT and YYREEE (reference sequence). The CDR3 consists of 14 residues. Between the trimmed V and J ends, which lost 4 bases and 1 base, there was a span of 12 bases. The CDR3 region is CASSPGEGSYEQYF. In DNA, the CDR3 is TGTGCCAGCAGCCCGGGCGAGGGGTCCTACGAGCAGTACTTC.

The rearrangement uses TRBV4-1 and TRBJ1-2, with 10 positions matching TRBD1. Germline V gene data show CDR1 as MGHRA and CDR2 as YSYEKL. There are 15 residues in the CDR3. Trimming cost V 5 bases and J 6 bases; bases outside gene matches: 9. CDR3 DNA sequence: TGCGCCAGCAGCTCTCGACAGGGGGCTAGAGATGGCTACACCTTC. Its translation is CASSSRQGARDGYTF.

The chain carries TRBV9 and TRBJ2-2; D is possibly TRBD2 (6 bases). The germline gives CDR1 SGDLS, CDR2 YYNGEE. This CDR3 spans 16 amino acids. Trimming stripped 4 bases from V and 0 bases from J, with 13 bases between. The CDR3 loop is CASSFSGTPNTGELFF. The CDR3 DNA reads TGTGCCAGCAGCTTCTCCGGGACTCCGAACACCGGGGAGCTGTTTTTT.

This clone has just one count. CDR3 loop: CAWREGGPSYEQYF. The CDR3, as DNA: TGTGCCTGGAGGGAAGGGGGACCATCCTACGAGCAGTACTTC. V and J are TRBV30 and TRBJ2-7; D may be TRBD1 (6 bases). CDR1 and CDR2 (germline): GTSNPN, SVGIG (reference sequence). V was cut by 3 bases and J by 1 base, with 13 bases left in between. The CDR3 consists of 14 residues.

This clone occurred once. Other DNA sequences from this sample encode an identical CDR3 as well. CDR3 amino acids: CASSVGQGNEKLFF. In DNA form, the CDR3 reads TGTGCCAGCAGCGTAGGACAGGGAAATGAAAAACTGTTTTTT. V is TRBV9 and J is TRBJ1-4; 7 bases align to TRBD1. CDR1 is SGDLS and CDR2 is YYNGEE in the germline V gene. The V gene end was trimmed by 0 bases and the J gene end by 5 bases; junction bases not matched to a gene: 1. The CDR3 is 14 residues long.

This sequence joins TRBV10-3 and TRBJ2-7, with 16 nucleotides matching TRBD2. The J segment lost 6 bases and the V segment lost 11 bases, leaving 7 bases of the junction unmatched. The CDR3 consists of 14 residues. The V gene's germline CDR1 is ENHRY and CDR2 SYGVKD. For the CDR3, the DNA is TGTGCCGTCCCGGGACTAGCGGGAGGGACCGAGCAGTACTTC. This encodes CAVPGLAGGTEQYF.

V is TRBV7-8 and J is TRBJ1-5, with D unclear. V was cut by 5 bases and J by 0 bases, with 8 bases left in between. The germline V gene encodes CDR1 SGHVS and CDR2 FQNEAQ. The CDR3 has 14 residues. The CDR3 DNA sequence: TGTGCCAGCAGCCTAAGAAATAGCAATCAGCCCCAGCATTTT. Protein: CASSLRNSNQPQHF.

This sequence joins TRBV5-1 and TRBJ1-2; tentatively, D is TRBD1 (5 bases). Trimming shortened V by 1 base and J by 5 bases, and 9 bases separated the two germline ends. The CDR3 is 13 amino acids. CDR1 SGHRS and CDR2 YFSETQ come from the germline V gene. The CDR3 sequence is CASSLTGRYGYTF. Written as DNA, the CDR3 is TGCGCCAGCAGCTTGACGGGGCGATATGGCTACACCTTC.

The chain employs TRBV30 and TRBJ2-1; TRBD2 agrees at 7 bases. Looked up from germline, CDR1 is GTSNPN and CDR2 is SVGIG (reference sequence). The CDR3 extends over 12 amino acids. CDR3 region: CAGGRKYNEQFF. The CDR3 region has the DNA TGTGCTGGCGGGAGAAAATACAATGAGCAGTTCTTC.

The CDR3: CASSGDSVNTEAFF. In nucleotides, the CDR3 is TGTGCCAGCAGTGGGGACAGCGTGAACACTGAAGCTTTCTTT. This chain uses TRBV2 with TRBJ1-1, with 7 bases identical to TRBD1. The CDR3 has 14 residues. The germline V gene encodes CDR1 SNHLY and CDR2 FYNNEI. After removal of 4 bases from V and 0 bases from J, the junction contained 2 bases not matched to a gene.

J is TRBJ2-7 and V is TRBV5-6; maybe TRBD1 (6 bases). V lost 4 bases, J lost 0 bases, and 17 bases lay in between. The V gene's germline CDR1 is SGHDT and CDR2 YYEEEE. The CDR3 runs to 16 residues. CDR3 region: CASSPIQGFPSYEQYF. CDR3 nucleotides: TGTGCCAGCAGCCCGATACAGGGCTTCCCCTCCTACGAGCAGTACTTC.

The V call is TRBV5-1, the J call TRBJ1-5, with unresolved D. Trimming removed 1 base at V and 0 bases at J, with 14 bases between. Germline CDR1 and CDR2: SGHRS and YFSETQ. This CDR3 has 17 amino acids. The CDR3 coding sequence is TGCGCCAGCAGCTTGTTTTCACGGGCACGTAGCAATCAGCCCCAGCATTTT. It encodes CASSLFSRARSNQPQHF.

The chain recombines TRBV7-9 with TRBJ1-2; no clear D gene. Trimming cost V 1 base and J 3 bases, with 9 bases left between them. The CDR3 has 14 amino acids. The V gene's germline CDR1 is SEHNR and CDR2 FQNEAQ (reference sequence). The DNA of the CDR3 is TGTGCCAGCAGCTTAGATACCAGCTACTATGGCTACACCTTC. Translating it yields CASSLDTSYYGYTF.

In DNA, the CDR3 is TGCGCCAGCAGCTTGGAGAGTGTACGTGAGCAGTACTTC. Encoded protein: CASSLESVREQYF. The chain has TRBV5-1 and TRBJ2-7; no clear D. Germline lookup yields CDR1 SGHRS and CDR2 YFSETQ. This CDR3 comprises 13 residues. V shed 0 bases and J shed 7 bases, with 11 bases lying between them.

The CDR3 region has the DNA TGTGCCAGCAGTGAGCGGATTATCGGGGATACGCAGTATTTT. Its protein product is CASSERIIGDTQYF. This sequence joins TRBV6-1 and TRBJ2-3; D gene unclear. V shed 3 bases and J shed 6 bases, with 13 bases lying between them. CDR3 length equals 14 residues. Germline CDR1 is MNHNS and CDR2 is SASEGT.

This clone was detected once. The chain joins TRBV5-1 to TRBJ2-6; no clear D gene. The V gene's germline CDR1 is SGHRS and CDR2 YFSETQ. The ends were cut back, 0 bases at V and 0 bases at J, with 7 bases in the middle. The CDR3 length is 16 residues. CDR3 protein: CASSLDSLSGANVLTF. In DNA form, the CDR3 reads TGCGCCAGCAGCTTGGACAGTCTCTCTGGGGCCAACGTCCTGACTTTC.

The rearrangement uses TRBV2 and TRBJ1-4; 11 positions match TRBD1. J was trimmed by 6 bases and V by 4 bases; bases with no gene match: 1. Germline V gives CDR1 SNHLY, CDR2 FYNNEI. This CDR3 comprises 14 residues. Here the CDR3 reads CASSGDRGDEKLFF. The CDR3 DNA reads TGTGCCAGCAGTGGGGACAGGGGGGATGAAAAACTGTTTTTT.

The chain is built from TRBV5-1 and TRBJ1-4, with TRBD1 matching over 8 bases. There are 14 residues in the CDR3. CDR1 and CDR2 from the germline V gene are SGHRS and YFSETQ. Germline trimming cut 3 bases from V and 2 bases from J; bases unmatched to any gene: 0. The CDR3, as DNA: TGCGCCAGCAGCTGGACAGGGACTAATGAAAAACTGTTTTTT. It encodes CASSWTGTNEKLFF.

The J gene is TRBJ2-7, the V gene TRBV30, with 7 bases matching TRBD1. This CDR3 spans 13 amino acids. Germline assignment: CDR1 GTSNPN and CDR2 SVGIG (reference sequence). V shed 6 bases, J shed 0 bases, and the junction held 5 bases outside the gene matches. The CDR3 here is CACAQGSSYEQYF. In DNA, the CDR3 is TGTGCCTGTGCACAGGGGAGCTCCTACGAGCAGTACTTC.

The gene calls are TRBV19 and TRBJ1-5; the match to TRBD1 covers 11 bases. The CDR3 spans 14 residues. V gave up 9 bases and J gave up 6 bases; unmatched junction bases: 7. Germline loops: CDR1 LNHDA, CDR2 SQIVND (reference sequence). DNA for the CDR3: TGTGCCAGCGTTGGGACAGGGGGAGCTCAGCCCCAGCATTTT. It translates to CASVGTGGAQPQHF.

The chain couples TRBV5-1 to TRBJ1-6; TRBD1 is a possible D gene (6 bases). The CDR3 is 14 residues long. V was shortened by 3 bases and J by 10 bases, with 14 bases between the two germline ends. Germline loops: CDR1 SGHRS, CDR2 YFSETQ. The CDR3 DNA is TGCGCCAGCAGCTCAGGGGAGATGGGATCACCCCTCCACTTT. As protein: CASSSGEMGSPLHF.

This rearrangement joins TRBV5-1 to TRBJ1-5; the match to TRBD1 covers 7 bases. The length of the CDR3 is 17 residues. J gave up 0 bases and V 3 bases, and 9 bases lay outside the gene matches. Looked up from germline, CDR1 is SGHRS and CDR2 is YFSETQ. CDR3 coding DNA: TGCGCCAGCAGCTGGGGGCAGGGGGTGTATAGCAATCAGCCCCAGCATTTT. As protein: CASSWGQGVYSNQPQHF.

The rearrangement uses TRBV10-1 and TRBJ2-1, with 14 bases fitting TRBD2. The V gene end was trimmed by 2 bases and the J gene end by 10 bases; junction bases not matched to a gene: 7. CDR1 WNHNN and CDR2 SYGVQD come from the germline V gene (reference sequence). The CDR3 has 16 amino acids. The CDR3 region is CASSELTSGRAQEQFF. The DNA of the CDR3 is TGCGCCAGCAGTGAGCTGACTAGCGGGAGGGCCCAGGAGCAGTTCTTC.